Listed here are 20 T cell receptor beta chains from one sample, sequenced in a study of blood T cell repertoires in COVID-19. Here immunoSEQ multiplex PCR was the method, and the copy in TCRdb shows in-frame clones only, minus some. The sample carries about 340,000 clones, 83% recorded once. Sequencing was carried out using peripheral blood. The origin of the receptors is a man aged 30-40 years with active or convalescent COVID-19.

This chain uses TRBV18 with TRBJ2-7; 9 nucleotides line up with TRBD1. This CDR3 is 13 amino acids long. Germline lookup yields CDR1 KGHSH and CDR2 LQKENI. Unmatched junction bases numbered 8, after V lost 6 bases and J lost 8 bases. CDR3 sequence (DNA): TGTGCCAGCTCCCACCGGGACAGGGTGCAGCAGTACTTC. Amino acid sequence: CASSHRDRVQQYF.

The chain uses TRBV19 and TRBJ2-7; 9 nucleotides agree with TRBD1. V was clipped by 9 bases and J by 2 bases; unmatched bases: 8. CDR1 LNHDA and CDR2 SQIVND come from the germline V gene (reference sequence). The CDR3 contains 14 residues. The CDR3 coding sequence is TGTGCCAGCGGACCGGGACAGGGACCCTACGAGCAGTACTTC. This codes for CASGPGQGPYEQYF.

The chain has TRBV21-1 and TRBJ2-2; the table's D call, TRBD1, was not checked against the DNA. TRBV21-1 has pseudogene status. This CDR3 contains 17 residues. DNA for the CDR3: TGTGCCAGCAGTCGGGACAGGGCATGGAACGCAACCGGGGAGCTGTTTTTT. Translated, it gives CASSRDRAWNATGELFF.

This chain connects TRBV7-9 to TRBJ1-5, with unresolved D. Germline assignment: CDR1 SEHNR and CDR2 FQNEAQ (reference sequence). This CDR3 region has 15 residues. V was clipped by 3 bases and J by 3 bases, with 12 bases between them. The CDR3 reads CASSLYGSDNQPQHF. The CDR3 DNA reads TGTGCCAGCAGCTTGTACGGGTCGGACAATCAGCCCCAGCATTTT. The full variable domain, its missing parts supplied by reference TRBV7-9 and TRBJ1-5, is DTGVSQNPRHKITKRGQNVTFRCDPISEHNRLYWYRQTLGQGPEFLTYFQNEAQLEKSRLLSDRFSAERPKGSFSTLEIQRTEQGDSAMYLCASSLYGSDNQPQHFGDGTRLSIL.

This clone was observed a single time. This rearrangement joins TRBV6-6 to TRBJ1-4, with D perhaps matching TRBD1 (5 bases). This CDR3 region has 15 residues. Looked up from germline, CDR1 is MNHNY and CDR2 is SVGAGI (reference sequence). V was clipped by 6 bases and J by 4 bases, with 15 bases between them. The CDR3 nucleotides are TGTGCCAGCAGCTCCCCGGGGGATGTTAATGAAAAACTGTTTTTT. Protein: CASSSPGDVNEKLFF.

V usage is TRBV6-5 and J usage is TRBJ2-5; D gene uncertain. Between the trimmed V and J ends, which lost 4 bases and 5 bases, there was a span of 8 bases. Germline V gene data show CDR1 as MNHEY and CDR2 as SVGAGI. This CDR3 is built from 12 residues. CDR3 loop: CASSLSLETQYF. DNA for the CDR3: TGTGCCAGCAGTTTATCCCTCGAGACCCAGTACTTC.

The V and J genes are TRBV7-3 and TRBJ1-1; 8 nucleotides agree with TRBD1. Trimming removed 4 bases from V and 6 bases from J; junction bases left unmatched: 4. From germline, CDR1 is SGHTA and CDR2 FQGTGA. There are 13 residues in the CDR3. CDR3: CASSWTGSSEAFF. Here the CDR3 DNA reads TGTGCCAGCAGCTGGACAGGGAGTTCTGAAGCTTTCTTT.

CDR3 nucleotides: TGTGCCAGCTCAAAGGGGGGGGCCGACACTGAAGCTTTCTTT. Encoded protein: CASSKGGADTEAFF. This chain uses TRBV6-5 with TRBJ1-1; D is possibly TRBD1 (6 bases). Trimming left V 8 bases short and J 3 bases short, with 16 bases between. This CDR3 comprises 14 residues. CDR1 is MNHEY and CDR2 is SVGAGI in the germline V gene.

The chain combines TRBV6-1 with TRBJ2-5; possibly TRBD2 for D (5 bases). This CDR3 has 16 residues. From germline, CDR1 is MNHNS and CDR2 SASEGT. V was cut by 3 bases and J by 5 bases, with 19 bases left in between. As DNA, the CDR3 is TGTGCCAGCAGTGAGTTTGGACTCCCCCTGGGGGAGACCCAGTACTTC. This encodes CASSEFGLPLGETQYF.

V usage is TRBV28 and J usage is TRBJ1-2; TRBD1 matches 9 bases. Germline CDR1 is MDHEN and CDR2 is SYDVKM. This CDR3 has 16 amino acids. Losses at the gene ends were 7 bases for V and 2 bases for J; bases not matched to a gene: 11. The CDR3 protein is CASNAGDRVINYGYTF. The CDR3, as DNA: TGTGCCAGCAACGCCGGGGACAGGGTTATAAACTATGGCTACACCTTC.

The chain combines TRBV7-8 with TRBJ2-1; possibly TRBD2 for D (5 bases). V dropped 1 base and J dropped 11 bases, with 15 bases sitting between them. This CDR3 has 14 amino acids. The V gene's germline CDR1 is SGHVS and CDR2 FQNEAQ. The CDR3 loop is CASSLGSRAEKQFF. CDR3 coding DNA: TGTGCCAGCAGCTTAGGGTCTAGAGCGGAGAAGCAGTTCTTC.

The chain joins TRBV4-3 to TRBJ2-1, with 9 bases that match TRBD2. V lost 9 bases and J lost 8; bases outside the gene matches: 8. CDR3 size: 13 residues. Looked up from germline, CDR1 is LGHNA and CDR2 is YSLEER. CDR3 in DNA: TGCGCCAGAGGTGGCGGGAGGGCGGATGAGCAGTTCTTC. Protein sequence: CARGGGRADEQFF.

The chain combines TRBV2 with TRBJ1-4; 8 bases line up with TRBD1. The CDR3 contains 15 residues. J was trimmed by 8 bases and V by 2 bases; bases with no gene match: 7. Germline V gene lookup returns CDR1 SNHLY and CDR2 FYNNEI. DNA of the CDR3: TGTGCCAGCAGTGAATCGGGCAGGGGGCGGGAAAAACTGTTTTTT. Amino acids: CASSESGRGREKLFF. Drawing the rest from reference TRBV2 and TRBJ1-4, the complete variable domain is EPEVTQTPSHQVTQMGQEVILRCVPISNHLYFYWYRQILGQKVEFLVSFYNNEISEKSEIFDDQFSVERPDGSNFTLKIRSTKLEDSAMYFCASSESGRGREKLFFGSGTQLSVL.

This sequence joins TRBV10-3 and TRBJ2-7; 11 positions match TRBD2. The ends lost 6 bases at V and 2 bases at J; junction bases unmatched: 3. The CDR3 is made up of 14 amino acids. In germline, CDR1 is ENHRY, CDR2 SYGVKD. CDR3 DNA: TGTGCCATCAGAGTAGCGGGAGGGACCTACGAGCAGTACTTC. Amino acids: CAIRVAGGTYEQYF.

The chain uses TRBV28 and TRBJ1-1; TRBD1 might be the D (5 bases). V was clipped by 2 bases and J by 5 bases, with 12 bases between them. CDR1 is MDHEN, CDR2 SYDVKM, per germline. CDR3 length: 14 amino acids. CDR3 nucleotide sequence: TGTGCCAGCAGTTTAGGGAGGGGTAGGACTGAAGCTTTCTTT. Its translation is CASSLGRGRTEAFF.

Note on this clone: Other DNA sequences in the sample encode the same CDR3. The genes are TRBV18 and TRBJ1-5; 7 bases are a match to TRBD1. V gave up 6 bases and J gave up 6 bases; unmatched junction bases: 8. Looked up from germline, CDR1 is KGHSH and CDR2 is LQKENI. CDR3 length equals 14 residues. CDR3 sequence reads: CASSLDRVGQPQHF. CDR3 bases: TGTGCCAGCTCCCTAGACAGGGTGGGTCAGCCCCAGCATTTT.

This clone was recorded a few times. This sequence joins TRBV5-6 and TRBJ2-2, with D possibly TRBD2 on 6 matching bases. The CDR3 is 15 amino acids. Trimming left V 0 bases short and J 6 bases short, with 12 bases between. In germline, CDR1 is SGHDT, CDR2 YYEEEE. The CDR3 loop is CASSLAGGVSGELFF. The CDR3 bases are TGTGCCAGCAGCTTGGCCGGAGGGGTCTCCGGGGAGCTGTTTTTT.

V usage is TRBV28 and J usage is TRBJ1-4, with a weak D call TRBD1 (5 bases). Germline assignment: CDR1 MDHEN and CDR2 SYDVKM. V lost 1 base and J 2 bases, leaving 8 bases between the germline ends. The CDR3 sequence is 15 residues long. The CDR3 nucleotides are TGTGCCAGCAGTTTATCCGCAGGGACTAATGAAAAACTGTTTTTT. Encoded protein: CASSLSAGTNEKLFF.

Here the CDR3 DNA reads TGTGCCAGCAGCCTGACCCCAGGGGTTGGAAACACCATATATTTT. This gives the protein CASSLTPGVGNTIYF. The chain has TRBV9 and TRBJ1-3, with D perhaps TRBD1 (6 bases). V lost 4 bases and J 3 bases, leaving 14 bases between the germline ends. This CDR3 has 15 amino acids. The germline V gene encodes CDR1 SGDLS and CDR2 YYNGEE.

This clone was recorded a few times. In nucleotides, the CDR3 is TGTGCCAGCAGTTACTCGGAGGGGCAGGGAGGGCAGCCCCAGCATTTT. Translation gives CASSYSEGQGGQPQHF. The V and J genes are TRBV6-2 or TRBV6-3 and TRBJ1-5; D perhaps matches TRBD1 (5 bases). V lost 0 bases, J lost 7 bases, and 16 bases lay in between. Germline lookup yields CDR1 MNHEY and CDR2 SVGEGT. There are 16 residues in the CDR3.